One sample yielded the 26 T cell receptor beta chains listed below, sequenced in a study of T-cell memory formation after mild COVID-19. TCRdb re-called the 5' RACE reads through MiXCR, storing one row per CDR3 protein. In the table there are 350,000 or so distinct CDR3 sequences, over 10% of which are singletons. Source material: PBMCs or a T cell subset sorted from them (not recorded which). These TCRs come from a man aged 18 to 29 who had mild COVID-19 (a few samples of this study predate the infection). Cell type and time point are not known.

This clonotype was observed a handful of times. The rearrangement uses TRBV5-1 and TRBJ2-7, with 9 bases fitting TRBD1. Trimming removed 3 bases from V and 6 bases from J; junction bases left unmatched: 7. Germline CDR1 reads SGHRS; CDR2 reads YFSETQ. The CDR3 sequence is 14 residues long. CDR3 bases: TGCGCCAGCAGCTGGGGGACAGGGTCTGGCGAGCAGTACGTC. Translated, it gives CASSWGTGSGEQYV.

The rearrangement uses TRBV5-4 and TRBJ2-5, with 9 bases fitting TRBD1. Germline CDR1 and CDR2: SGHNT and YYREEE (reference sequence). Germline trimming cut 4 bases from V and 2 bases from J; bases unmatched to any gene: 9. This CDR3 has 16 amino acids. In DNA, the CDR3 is TGTGCCAGCAGCAATCCCGGGACAGGGTTTCAAGAGACCCAGTACTTC. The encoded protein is CASSNPGTGFQETQYF.

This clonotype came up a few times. This CDR3 reads CSVDWTGRNEKLFF. The CDR3, as DNA: TGCAGCGTAGATTGGACAGGGAGAAATGAAAAACTGTTTTTT. The gene calls are TRBV29-1 and TRBJ1-4, with 8 bases fitting TRBD1. Trimming at V came to 6 bases and at J to 5 bases, leaving 8 bases not matched to a gene. The germline CDR1 and CDR2 sequences are SQVTM and ANQGSEA. The CDR3 loop spans 14 amino acids.

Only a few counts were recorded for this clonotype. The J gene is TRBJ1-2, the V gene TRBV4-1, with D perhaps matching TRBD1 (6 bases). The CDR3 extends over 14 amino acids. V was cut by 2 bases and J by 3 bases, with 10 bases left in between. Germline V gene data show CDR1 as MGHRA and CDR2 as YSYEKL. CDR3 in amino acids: CASSQTRGDYGYTF. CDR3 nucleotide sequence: TGCGCCAGCAGCCAAACCAGGGGTGACTATGGCTACACCTTC.

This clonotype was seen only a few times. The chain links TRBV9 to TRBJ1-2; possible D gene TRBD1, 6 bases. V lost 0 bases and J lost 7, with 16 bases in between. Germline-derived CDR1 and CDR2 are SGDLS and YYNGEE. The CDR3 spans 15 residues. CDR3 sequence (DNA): TGTGCCAGCAGCGTAGAAAGCTCAGGGGAGCGTGGCTACACCTTC. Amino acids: CASSVESSGERGYTF.

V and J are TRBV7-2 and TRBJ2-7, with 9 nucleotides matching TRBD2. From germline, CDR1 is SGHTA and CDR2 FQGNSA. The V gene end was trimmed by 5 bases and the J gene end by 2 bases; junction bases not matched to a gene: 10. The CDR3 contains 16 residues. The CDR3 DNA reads TGTGCCAGCAGCCAGGGACTAGCCGCCCACACCTACGAGCAGTACGTC. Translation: CASSQGLAAHTYEQYV.

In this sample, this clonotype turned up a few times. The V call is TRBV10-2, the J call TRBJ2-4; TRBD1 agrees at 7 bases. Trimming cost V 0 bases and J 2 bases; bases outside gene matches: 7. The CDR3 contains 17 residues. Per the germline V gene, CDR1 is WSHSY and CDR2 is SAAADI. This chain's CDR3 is CASSESNRGITKNIQYF. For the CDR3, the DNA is TGCGCCAGCAGTGAGTCCAACAGGGGTATAACCAAAAACATTCAGTACTTC.

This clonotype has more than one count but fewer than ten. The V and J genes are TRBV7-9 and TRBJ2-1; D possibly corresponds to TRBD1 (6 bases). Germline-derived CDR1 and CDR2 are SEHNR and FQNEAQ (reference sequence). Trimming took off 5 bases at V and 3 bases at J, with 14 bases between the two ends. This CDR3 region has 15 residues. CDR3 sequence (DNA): TGTGCCAGCAGCAACCGGGACACTAACTACAATGAGCAGTTCTTC. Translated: CASSNRDTNYNEQFF. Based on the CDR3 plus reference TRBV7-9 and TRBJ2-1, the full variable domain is DTGVSQNPRHKITKRGQNVTFRCDPISEHNRLYWYRQTLGQGPEFLTYFQNEAQLEKSRLLSDRFSAERPKGSFSTLEIQRTEQGDSAMYLCASSNRDTNYNEQFFGPGTRLTVL.

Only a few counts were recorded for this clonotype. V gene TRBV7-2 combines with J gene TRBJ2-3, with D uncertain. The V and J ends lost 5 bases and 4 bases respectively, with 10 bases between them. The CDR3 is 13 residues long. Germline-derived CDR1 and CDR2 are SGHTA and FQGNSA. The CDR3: CASSVSFADTQYF. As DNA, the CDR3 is TGTGCCAGCAGCGTCTCGTTTGCAGATACGCAGTATTTT.

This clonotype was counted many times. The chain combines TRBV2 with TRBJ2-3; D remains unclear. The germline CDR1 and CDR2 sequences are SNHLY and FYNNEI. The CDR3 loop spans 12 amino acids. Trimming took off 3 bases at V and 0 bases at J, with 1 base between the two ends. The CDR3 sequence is CASSDSTDTQYF. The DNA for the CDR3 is TGTGCCAGCAGTGACAGCACAGATACGCAGTATTTT.

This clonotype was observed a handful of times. The CDR3 protein is CASSFRLDLTEAFF. Written as DNA, the CDR3 is TGTGCCAGCAGTTTCCGTCTGGATCTAACTGAAGCTTTCTTT. The V call is TRBV28, the J call TRBJ1-1; D gene uncertain. The CDR3 covers 14 residues. Between the trimmed V and J ends, which lost 3 bases and 5 bases, there was a span of 13 bases. CDR1 is MDHEN and CDR2 is SYDVKM in the germline V gene.

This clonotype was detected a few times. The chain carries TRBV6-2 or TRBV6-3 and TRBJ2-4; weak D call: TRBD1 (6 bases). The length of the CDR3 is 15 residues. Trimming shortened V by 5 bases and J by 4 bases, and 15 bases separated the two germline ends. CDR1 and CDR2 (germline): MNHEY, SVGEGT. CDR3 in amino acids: CASSPLQGKKNIQYF. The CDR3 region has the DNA TGTGCCAGCAGTCCCTTACAGGGAAAGAAAAACATTCAGTACTTC.

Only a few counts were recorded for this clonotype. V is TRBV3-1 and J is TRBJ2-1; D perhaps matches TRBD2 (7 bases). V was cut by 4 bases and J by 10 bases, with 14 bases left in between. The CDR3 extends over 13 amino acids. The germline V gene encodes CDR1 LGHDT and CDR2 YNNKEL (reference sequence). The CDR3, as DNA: TGTGCCAGCAGCCTTGGGCGCGGGGGCGAGCAGTTCTTC. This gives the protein CASSLGRGGEQFF.

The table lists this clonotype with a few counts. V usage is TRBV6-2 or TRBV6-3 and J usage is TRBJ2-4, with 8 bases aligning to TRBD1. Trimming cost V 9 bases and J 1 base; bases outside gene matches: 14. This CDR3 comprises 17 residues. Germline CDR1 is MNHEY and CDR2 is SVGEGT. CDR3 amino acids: CASLTGGMVEAKNIQYF. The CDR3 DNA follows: TGTGCCAGTCTCACAGGGGGGATGGTAGAGGCCAAAAACATTCAGTACTTC.

The CDR3, as DNA: TGTGCCAGCAGTTCCGGTAATGACGGAGGTACGCAGTATTTT. As protein: CASSSGNDGGTQYF. The rearrangement links TRBV6-2 or TRBV6-3 to TRBJ2-3, with D perhaps TRBD2 (5 bases). This CDR3 region has 14 residues. The V end was cut by 4 bases, the J end by 8 bases, with 16 bases between. Per the germline V gene, CDR1 is MNHEY and CDR2 is SVGEGT.

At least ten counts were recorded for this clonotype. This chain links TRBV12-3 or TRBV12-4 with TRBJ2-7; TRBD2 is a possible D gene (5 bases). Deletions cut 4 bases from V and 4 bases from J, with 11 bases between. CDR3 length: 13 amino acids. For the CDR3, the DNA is TGTGCCAGCAGTTGGAGAAGGAGGTACGAGCAGTACTTC. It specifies CASSWRRRYEQYF.

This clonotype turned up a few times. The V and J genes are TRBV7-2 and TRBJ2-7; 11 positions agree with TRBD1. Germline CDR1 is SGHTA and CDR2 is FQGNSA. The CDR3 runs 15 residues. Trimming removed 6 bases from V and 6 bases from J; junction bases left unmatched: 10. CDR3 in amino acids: CASRGTDRGLGEQYF. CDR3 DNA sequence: TGTGCCAGCAGAGGGACGGACAGGGGGCTCGGCGAGCAGTACTTC.

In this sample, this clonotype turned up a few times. The DNA for the CDR3 is TGTGCCAGCAGTTACTCGCGGTTCGGGAATGAGCAGTTCTTC. Encoded protein: CASSYSRFGNEQFF. The chain couples TRBV6-2 or TRBV6-3 to TRBJ2-1; no clear D. The CDR3 spans 14 residues. Between the trimmed V and J ends, which lost 0 bases and 7 bases, there was a span of 10 bases. Germline CDR1 reads MNHEY; CDR2 reads SVGEGT.

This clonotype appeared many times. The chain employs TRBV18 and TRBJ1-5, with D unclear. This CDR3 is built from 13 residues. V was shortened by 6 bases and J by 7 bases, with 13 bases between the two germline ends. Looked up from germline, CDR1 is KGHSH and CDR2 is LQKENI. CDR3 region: CASSPATGQPQHF. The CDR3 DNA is TGTGCCAGCTCCCCTGCGACGGGACAGCCCCAGCATTTT.

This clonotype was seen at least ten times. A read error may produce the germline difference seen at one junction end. For the CDR3, the DNA is TGTGCCAGCAACTTAATCTCGAACAATGAGCAGTTCTTC. Translated: CASNLISNNEQFF. The chain couples TRBV7-2 to TRBJ2-1; D not certain. The germline gives CDR1 SGHTA, CDR2 FQGNSA. This CDR3 has 13 residues.

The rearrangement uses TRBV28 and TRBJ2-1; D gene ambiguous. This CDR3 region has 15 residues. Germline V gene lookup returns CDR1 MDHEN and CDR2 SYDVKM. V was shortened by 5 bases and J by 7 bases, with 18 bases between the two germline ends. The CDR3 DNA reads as TGTGCCAGCAGTGAGGTGGGGAAATTTGGAAATGAGCAGTTCTTC. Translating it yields CASSEVGKFGNEQFF.

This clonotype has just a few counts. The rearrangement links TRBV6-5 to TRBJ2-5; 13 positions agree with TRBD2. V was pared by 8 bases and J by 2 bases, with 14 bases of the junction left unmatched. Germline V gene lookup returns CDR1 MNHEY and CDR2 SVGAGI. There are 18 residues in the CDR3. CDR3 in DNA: TGTGCCAGCGCGACTAGGACTAGCGGGGGAGGCCTACAAGAGACCCAGTACTTC. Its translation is CASATRTSGGGLQETQYF.

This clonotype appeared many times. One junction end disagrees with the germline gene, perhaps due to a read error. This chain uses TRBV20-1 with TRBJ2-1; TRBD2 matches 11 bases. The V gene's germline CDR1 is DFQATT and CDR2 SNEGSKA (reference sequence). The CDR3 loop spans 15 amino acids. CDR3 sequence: CSAPIAGGLTPERFF. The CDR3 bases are TGCAGTGCTCCGATAGCGGGGGGGCTAACCCCCGAGCGGTTCTTC.

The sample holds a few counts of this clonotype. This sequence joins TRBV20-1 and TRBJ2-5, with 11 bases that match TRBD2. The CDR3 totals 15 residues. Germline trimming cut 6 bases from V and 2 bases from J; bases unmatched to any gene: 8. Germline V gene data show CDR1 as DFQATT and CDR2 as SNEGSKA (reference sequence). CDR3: CSAVLAGGPQETQYF. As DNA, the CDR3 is TGCAGTGCCGTTCTAGCGGGGGGTCCTCAAGAGACCCAGTACTTC.

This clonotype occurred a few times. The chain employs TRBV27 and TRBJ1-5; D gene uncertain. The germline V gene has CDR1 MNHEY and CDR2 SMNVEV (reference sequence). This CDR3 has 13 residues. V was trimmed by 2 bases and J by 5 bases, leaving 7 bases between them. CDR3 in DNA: TGTGCCAGCAGTTTAATGGGGTATCAGCCCCAGCATTTT. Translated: CASSLMGYQPQHF.

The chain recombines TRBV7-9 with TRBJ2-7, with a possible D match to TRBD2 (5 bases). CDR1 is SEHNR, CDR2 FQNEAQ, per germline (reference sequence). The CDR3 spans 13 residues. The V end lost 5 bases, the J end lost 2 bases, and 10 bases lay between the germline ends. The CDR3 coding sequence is TGTGCCAGCAGCCCCCCGGGAACCTACGAGCAGTACGTC. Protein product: CASSPPGTYEQYV.